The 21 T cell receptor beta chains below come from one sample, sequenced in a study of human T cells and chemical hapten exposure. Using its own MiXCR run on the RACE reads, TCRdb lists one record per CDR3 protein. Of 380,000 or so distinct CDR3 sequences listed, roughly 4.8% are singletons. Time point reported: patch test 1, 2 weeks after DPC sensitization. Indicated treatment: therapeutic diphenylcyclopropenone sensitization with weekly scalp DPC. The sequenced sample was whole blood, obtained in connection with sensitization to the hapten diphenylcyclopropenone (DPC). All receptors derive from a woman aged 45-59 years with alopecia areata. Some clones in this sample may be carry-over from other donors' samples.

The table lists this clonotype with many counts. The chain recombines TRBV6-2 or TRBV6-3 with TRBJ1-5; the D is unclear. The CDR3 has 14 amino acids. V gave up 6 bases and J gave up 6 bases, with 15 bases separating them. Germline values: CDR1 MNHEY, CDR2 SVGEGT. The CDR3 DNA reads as TGTGCCAGCAGCCCGGGTGTGGGGATTCAGCCCCAGCATTTT. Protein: CASSPGVGIQPQHF.

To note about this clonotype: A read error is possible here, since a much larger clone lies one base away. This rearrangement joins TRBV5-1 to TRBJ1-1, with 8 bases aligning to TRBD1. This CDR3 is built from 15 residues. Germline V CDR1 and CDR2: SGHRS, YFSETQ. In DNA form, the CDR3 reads TGCGCCAGAAGCTTAAATCAGGGGGCGAACACTGAAGCTTTCTTT. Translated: CARSLNQGANTEAFF.

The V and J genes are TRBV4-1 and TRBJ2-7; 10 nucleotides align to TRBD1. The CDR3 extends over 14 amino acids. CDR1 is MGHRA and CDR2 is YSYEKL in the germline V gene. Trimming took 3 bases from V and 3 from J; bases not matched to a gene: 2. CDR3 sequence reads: CASSQGDRGYEQYF. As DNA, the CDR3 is TGCGCCAGCAGCCAGGGGGACAGGGGCTACGAGCAGTACTTC.

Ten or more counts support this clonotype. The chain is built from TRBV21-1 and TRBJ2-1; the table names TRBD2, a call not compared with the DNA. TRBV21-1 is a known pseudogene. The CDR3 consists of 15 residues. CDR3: CASSKRDYSKNEQFF. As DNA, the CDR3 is TGTGCCAGCAGCAAAAGGGACTATTCCAAAAATGAGCAGTTCTTC.

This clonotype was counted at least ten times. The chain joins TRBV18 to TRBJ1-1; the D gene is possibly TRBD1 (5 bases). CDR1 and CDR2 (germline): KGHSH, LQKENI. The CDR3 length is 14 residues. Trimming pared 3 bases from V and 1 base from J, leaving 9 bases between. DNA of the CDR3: TGTGCCAGCTCACCCATGGGGCCGAACACTGAAGCTTTCTTT. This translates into CASSPMGPNTEAFF. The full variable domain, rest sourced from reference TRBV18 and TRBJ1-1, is NAGVMQNPRHLVRRRGQEARLRCSPMKGHSHVYWYRQLPEEGLKFMVYLQKENIIDESGMPKERFSAEFPKEGPSILRIQQVVRGDSAAYFCASSPMGPNTEAFFGQGTRLTVV.

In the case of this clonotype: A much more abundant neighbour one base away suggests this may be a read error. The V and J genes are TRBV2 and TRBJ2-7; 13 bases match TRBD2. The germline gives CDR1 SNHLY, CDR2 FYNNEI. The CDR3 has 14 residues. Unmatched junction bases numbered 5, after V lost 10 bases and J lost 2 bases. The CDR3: CANQLAGGPYEQYF. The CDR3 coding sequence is TGTGCCAACCAACTAGCGGGGGGGCCCTACGAGCAGTACTTC.

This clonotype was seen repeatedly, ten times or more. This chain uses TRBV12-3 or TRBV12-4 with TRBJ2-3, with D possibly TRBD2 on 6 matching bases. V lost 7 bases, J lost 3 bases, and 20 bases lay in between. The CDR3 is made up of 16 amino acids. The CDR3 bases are TGTGCCAGCACCGTGGGTGTGTCTAGCGCAACAGATACGCAGTATTTT. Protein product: CASTVGVSSATDTQYF.

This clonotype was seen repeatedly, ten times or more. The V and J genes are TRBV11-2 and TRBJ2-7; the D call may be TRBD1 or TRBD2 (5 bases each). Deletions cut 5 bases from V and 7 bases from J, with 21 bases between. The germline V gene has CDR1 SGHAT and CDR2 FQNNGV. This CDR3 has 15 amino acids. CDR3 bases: TGTGCCAGCAGCCCCCAGGGACCCGCGGCTCTAGAGCAGTACTTC. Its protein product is CASSPQGPAALEQYF.

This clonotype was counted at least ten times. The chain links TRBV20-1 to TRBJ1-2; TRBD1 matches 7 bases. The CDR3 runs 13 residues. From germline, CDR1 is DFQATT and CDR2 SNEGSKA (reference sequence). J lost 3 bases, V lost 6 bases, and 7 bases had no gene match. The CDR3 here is CSALTGKDYGYTF. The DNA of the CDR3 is TGCAGTGCGCTGACAGGGAAAGACTATGGCTACACCTTC.

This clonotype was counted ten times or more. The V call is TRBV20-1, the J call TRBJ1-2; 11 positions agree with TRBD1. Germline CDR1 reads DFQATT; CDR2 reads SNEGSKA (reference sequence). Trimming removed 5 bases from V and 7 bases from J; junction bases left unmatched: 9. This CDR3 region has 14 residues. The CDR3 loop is CSALYSDRGPGYTF. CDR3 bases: TGCAGTGCTCTCTACTCGGACAGGGGGCCTGGCTACACCTTC.

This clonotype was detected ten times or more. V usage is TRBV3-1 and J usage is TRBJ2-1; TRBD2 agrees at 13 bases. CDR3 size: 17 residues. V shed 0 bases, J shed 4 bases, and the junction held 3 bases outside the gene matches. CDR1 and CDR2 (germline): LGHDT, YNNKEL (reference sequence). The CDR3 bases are TGTGCCAGCAGCCAAGAAGTGACTAGCGGGAGGTACAATGAGCAGTTCTTC. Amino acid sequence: CASSQEVTSGRYNEQFF.

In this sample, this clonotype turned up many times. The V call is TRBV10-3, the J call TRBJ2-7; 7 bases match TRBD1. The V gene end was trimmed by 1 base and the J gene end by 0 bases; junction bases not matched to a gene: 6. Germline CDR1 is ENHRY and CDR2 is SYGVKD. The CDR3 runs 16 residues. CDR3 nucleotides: TGTGCCATCAGTGAGTTGGGACAGATAAGCTCCTACGAGCAGTACTTC. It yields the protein CAISELGQISSYEQYF.

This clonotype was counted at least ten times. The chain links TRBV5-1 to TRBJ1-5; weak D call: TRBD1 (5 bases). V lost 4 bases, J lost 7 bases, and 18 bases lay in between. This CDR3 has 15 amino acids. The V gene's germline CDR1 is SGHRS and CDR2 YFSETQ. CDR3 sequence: CASSPSTGDRQPQHF. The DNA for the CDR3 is TGCGCCAGCAGCCCCTCCACAGGTGATCGGCAGCCCCAGCATTTT.

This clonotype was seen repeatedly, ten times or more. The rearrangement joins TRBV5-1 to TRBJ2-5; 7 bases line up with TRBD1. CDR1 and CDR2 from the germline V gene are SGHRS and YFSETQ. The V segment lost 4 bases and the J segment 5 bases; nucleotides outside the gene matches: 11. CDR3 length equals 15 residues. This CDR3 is CASSLRTGAQETQYF. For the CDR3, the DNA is TGCGCCAGCAGCCTAAGGACAGGTGCCCAGGAGACCCAGTACTTC. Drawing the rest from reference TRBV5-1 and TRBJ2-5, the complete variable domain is KAGVTQTPRYLIKTRGQQVTLSCSPISGHRSVSWYQQTPGQGLQFLFEYFSETQRNKGNFPGRFSGRQFSNSRSEMNVSTLELGDSALYLCASSLRTGAQETQYFGPGTRLLVL.

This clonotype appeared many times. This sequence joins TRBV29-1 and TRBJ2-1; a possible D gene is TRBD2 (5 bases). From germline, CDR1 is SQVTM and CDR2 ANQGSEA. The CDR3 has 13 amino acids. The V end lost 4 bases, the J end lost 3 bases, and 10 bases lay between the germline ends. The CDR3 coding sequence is TGCAGCGTTGGGAGTAGCGTCTACAATGAGCAGTTCTTC. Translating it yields CSVGSSVYNEQFF.

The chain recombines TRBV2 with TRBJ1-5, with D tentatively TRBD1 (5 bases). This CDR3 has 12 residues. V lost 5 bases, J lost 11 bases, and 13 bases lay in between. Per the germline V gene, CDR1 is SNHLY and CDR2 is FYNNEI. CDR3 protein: CASSREKGSQHF. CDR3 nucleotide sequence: TGTGCCAGCAGTAGGGAAAAGGGGTCCCAGCATTTT.

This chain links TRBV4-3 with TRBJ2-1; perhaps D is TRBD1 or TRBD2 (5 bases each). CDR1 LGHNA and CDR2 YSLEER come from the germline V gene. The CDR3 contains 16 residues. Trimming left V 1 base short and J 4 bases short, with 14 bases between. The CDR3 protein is CASSQAAGTIYNEQFF. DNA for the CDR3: TGCGCCAGCAGCCAAGCTGCCGGGACGATTTACAATGAGCAGTTCTTC.

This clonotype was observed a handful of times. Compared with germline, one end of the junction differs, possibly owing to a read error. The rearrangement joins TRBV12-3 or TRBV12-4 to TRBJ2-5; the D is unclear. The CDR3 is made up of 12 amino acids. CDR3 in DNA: TGTGCCAGCAGTTTGCGGAAAGAGGCCCAGTACTTC. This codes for CASSLRKEAQYF.

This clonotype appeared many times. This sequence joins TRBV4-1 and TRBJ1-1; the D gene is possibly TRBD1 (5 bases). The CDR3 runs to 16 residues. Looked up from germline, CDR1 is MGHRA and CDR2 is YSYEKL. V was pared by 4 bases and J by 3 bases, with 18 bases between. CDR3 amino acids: CASSPLILRGDTEAFF. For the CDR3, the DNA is TGCGCCAGCAGCCCTCTAATTCTCCGGGGGGACACTGAAGCTTTCTTT.

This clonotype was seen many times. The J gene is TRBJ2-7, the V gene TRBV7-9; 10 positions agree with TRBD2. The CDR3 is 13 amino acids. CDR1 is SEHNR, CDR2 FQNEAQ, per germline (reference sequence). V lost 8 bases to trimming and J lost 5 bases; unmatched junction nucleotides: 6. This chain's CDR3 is CASLTSGEHEQYF. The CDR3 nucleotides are TGTGCCAGCCTAACTAGCGGGGAACACGAGCAGTACTTC.

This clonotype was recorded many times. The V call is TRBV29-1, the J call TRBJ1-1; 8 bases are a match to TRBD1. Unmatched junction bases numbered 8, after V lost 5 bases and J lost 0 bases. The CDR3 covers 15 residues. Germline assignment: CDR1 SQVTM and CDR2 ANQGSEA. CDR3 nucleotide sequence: TGCAGCGTTCTGGGACAGGCGAATATGAACACTGAAGCTTTCTTT. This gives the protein CSVLGQANMNTEAFF.